One sample yielded the 20 T cell receptor beta chains listed below, sequenced in a study of long-term antiretroviral therapy in people with HIV. The libraries were made with immunoSEQ v3.0 at survey level. Profiling relied on immunoSEQ multiplex PCR, and the TCRdb table lists in-frame clones only, not all of them. This sample has fewer than 25,000 clones, with around 90% found just once. This sample comprised unsorted PBMCs, obtained 1.8 years before starting antiretroviral therapy. The source of these receptors is a man in his fifties with HIV.

This rearrangement joins TRBV7-9 to TRBJ1-1; no clear D gene. Trimming removed 5 bases at V and 0 bases at J, with 13 bases between. The CDR3 has 15 residues. Looked up from germline, CDR1 is SEHNR and CDR2 is FQNEAQ (reference sequence). This chain's CDR3 is CASSRPRTVNTEAFF. The CDR3 DNA is TGTGCCAGCAGCCGCCCGCGGACGGTGAACACTGAAGCTTTCTTT.

This chain connects TRBV28 to TRBJ2-5; the match to TRBD1 covers 8 bases. Germline V gene data show CDR1 as MDHEN and CDR2 as SYDVKM. V trimming: 4 bases; J trimming: 7 bases; junction bases outside the gene matches: 8. The CDR3 consists of 14 residues. The CDR3 sequence: CASSSDREARTQYF. In DNA form, the CDR3 reads TGTGCCAGCAGTTCGGACAGGGAGGCAAGGACCCAGTACTTC. The complete variable domain, with remaining parts taken from reference TRBV28 and TRBJ2-5, reads DVKVTQSSRYLVKRTGEKVFLECVQDMDHENMFWYRQDPGLGLRLIYFSYDVKMKEKGDIPEGYSVSREKKERFSLILESASTNQTSMYLCASSSDREARTQYFGPGTRLLVL.

As regards this clone: Other DNA sequences in this sample translate to the same CDR3. The rearrangement joins TRBV28 to TRBJ1-2; D may be TRBD1 (5 bases). Germline lookup yields CDR1 MDHEN and CDR2 SYDVKM. The length of the CDR3 is 12 residues. Trimming left V 2 bases short and J 5 bases short, with 6 bases between. This CDR3 is CASSLGGYGYTF. CDR3 DNA sequence: TGTGCCAGCAGTTTAGGGGGATATGGCTACACCTTC.

The CDR3 DNA sequence: TGTGCCAGCAGCACGGGACAGTACTATGCCCACGAGCAGTACTTC. Protein: CASSTGQYYAHEQYF. The chain recombines TRBV11-1 with TRBJ2-7; 7 bases line up with TRBD1. The germline gives CDR1 SGHAT, CDR2 FQDESV (reference sequence). The trim removed 5 bases at V and 5 bases at J, leaving 12 bases unmatched. The CDR3 contains 15 residues.

The chain recombines TRBV10-1 with TRBJ2-3; perhaps D is TRBD1 or TRBD2 (6 bases each). This CDR3 spans 14 amino acids. The germline V gene encodes CDR1 WNHNN and CDR2 SYGVQD (reference sequence). The V gene lost 4 bases and the J gene lost 4 bases, with 12 bases spanning the gap. CDR3 bases: TGCGCCAGCAGTGTGACAAGGGGGGCAGATACGCAGTATTTT. Encoded protein: CASSVTRGADTQYF.

This clone has only a few counts. Other DNA sequences in this sample translate to the same CDR3. The chain combines TRBV5-4 with TRBJ2-3; D is unclear. The CDR3 is 12 residues long. V was shortened by 0 bases and J by 3 bases, with 2 bases between the two germline ends. Germline CDR1 reads SGHNT; CDR2 reads YYREEE (reference sequence). CDR3 in DNA: TGTGCCAGCAGCTTGGATACAGATACGCAGTATTTT. Translation: CASSLDTDTQYF.

This chain connects TRBV4-1 to TRBJ2-1, with D possibly being TRBD1 (6 bases). CDR3 length: 15 amino acids. The germline gives CDR1 MGHRA, CDR2 YSYEKL. V was trimmed by 3 bases and J by 4 bases, leaving 13 bases between them. In nucleotides, the CDR3 is TGCGCCAGCAGCCACCCCACCGACAGGTACAATGAGCAGTTCTTC. Translated: CASSHPTDRYNEQFF.

In its sample, this clone was seen a few times. The CDR3 is CASSTTLDNEQFF. As DNA, the CDR3 is TGTGCCAGCAGCACCACGCTCGACAATGAGCAGTTCTTC. The chain uses TRBV7-3 and TRBJ2-1; D is uncertain. The V end lost 5 bases, the J end lost 5 bases, and 10 bases lay between the germline ends. There are 13 residues in the CDR3. Germline-derived CDR1 and CDR2 are SGHTA and FQGTGA.

This sequence joins TRBV7-9 and TRBJ1-2; 9 nucleotides match TRBD1. V shed 4 bases and J 7 bases; nucleotides not matched to a gene: 13. The length of the CDR3 is 16 residues. Germline loops: CDR1 SEHNR, CDR2 FQNEAQ (reference sequence). CDR3 region: CASSSTGGKLYAGYTF. The CDR3 DNA follows: TGTGCCAGCAGCTCGACAGGGGGTAAGCTTTATGCTGGCTACACCTTC.

The rearrangement uses TRBV27 and TRBJ2-1; 8 nucleotides agree with TRBD2. In germline, CDR1 is MNHEY, CDR2 SMNVEV (reference sequence). Trimming at V came to 6 bases and at J to 12 bases, leaving 10 bases not matched to a gene. The CDR3 extends over 13 amino acids. The CDR3 DNA follows: TGTGCCAGCAGCAACGGACTAGCATGGCGGCAGTTCTTC. Translating gives CASSNGLAWRQFF.

CDR3 sequence reads: CASSFFGDLYEQYF. The CDR3 region has the DNA TGTGCCAGCAGCTTCTTCGGGGACCTCTACGAGCAGTACTTC. V and J are TRBV7-2 and TRBJ2-7, with D tentatively TRBD1 or TRBD2 (5 bases each). The CDR3 is made up of 14 amino acids. Trimming shortened V by 3 bases and J by 3 bases, and 12 bases separated the two germline ends. CDR1 and CDR2 from the germline V gene are SGHTA and FQGNSA.

This chain links TRBV7-8 with TRBJ2-5, with D possibly being TRBD1 (6 bases). This CDR3 is built from 13 residues. Trimming took off 8 bases at V and 3 bases at J, with 13 bases between the two ends. CDR1 is SGHVS and CDR2 is FQNEAQ in the germline V gene. CDR3 bases: TGTGCCAGCTCAATAACAGGGAAAGAGACCCAGTACTTC. It is translated as CASSITGKETQYF. Complete variable domain (other parts from reference TRBV7-8 and TRBJ2-5): GAGVSQSPRYKVAKRGQDVALRCDPISGHVSLFWYQQALGQGPEFLTYFQNEAQLDKSGLPSDRFFAERPEGSVSTLKIQRTQQEDSAVYLCASSITGKETQYFGPGTRLLVL.

The chain carries TRBV18 and TRBJ1-3; 8 nucleotides match TRBD1. CDR1 KGHSH and CDR2 LQKENI come from the germline V gene. There are 16 residues in the CDR3. Unmatched junction bases numbered 9, after V lost 6 bases and J lost 2 bases. CDR3 loop: CASSDNQGAAGNTIYF. For the CDR3, the DNA is TGTGCCAGCTCTGATAATCAGGGGGCGGCTGGAAACACCATATATTTT.

This sequence joins TRBV6-5 and TRBJ1-1, with TRBD1 as a possible D gene (6 bases). V gave up 4 bases and J gave up 2 bases, with 14 bases separating them. Germline V CDR1 and CDR2: MNHEY, SVGAGI. This CDR3 is 15 amino acids long. CDR3 DNA: TGTGCCAGCAGTTCCCGGGGGGCCCTTAACACTGAAGCTTTCTTT. This translates into CASSSRGALNTEAFF.

The CDR3 region has the DNA TGTGCCAGCCGGGACAGGGGGCCCGGAAACACCATATATTTT. Its protein product is CASRDRGPGNTIYF. V usage is TRBV10-3 and J usage is TRBJ1-3; TRBD1 matches at 12 bases. The CDR3 has 14 residues. Germline-derived CDR1 and CDR2 are ENHRY and SYGVKD. Losses at the gene ends were 10 bases for V and 4 bases for J; bases not matched to a gene: 5.

This clone was seen a single time. The chain combines TRBV29-1 with TRBJ1-1; 8 bases match TRBD1. CDR1 and CDR2 (germline): SQVTM, ANQGSEA. V was clipped by 6 bases and J by 6 bases; unmatched bases: 15. The CDR3 covers 15 residues. The CDR3: CSVKPSITGGAEAFF. CDR3 in DNA: TGCAGCGTGAAACCTTCAATCACAGGGGGAGCTGAAGCTTTCTTT.

The chain links TRBV2 to TRBJ2-5; D gene ambiguous. This CDR3 contains 14 residues. CDR1 is SNHLY and CDR2 is FYNNEI in the germline V gene. With 6 bases removed from V and 1 base from J, the gap between germline ends came to 12 bases. In nucleotides, the CDR3 is TGTGCCAGCAGCCGAACTTTGGGCCAAGAGACCCAGTACTTC. Its protein product is CASSRTLGQETQYF.

This chain links TRBV7-2 with TRBJ2-7, with 8 nucleotides matching TRBD2. The V and J ends lost 2 bases and 3 bases, in that order; junction bases with no gene match: 6. The length of the CDR3 is 15 residues. Germline CDR1 and CDR2: SGHTA and FQGNSA. The CDR3 nucleotides read TGTGCCAGCAGCTTACTAGCGGGTACGCGCTACGAGCAGTACTTC. Translated: CASSLLAGTRYEQYF.

The genes are TRBV2 and TRBJ1-1; unclear D gene. Germline values: CDR1 SNHLY, CDR2 FYNNEI. The ends were cut back, 8 bases at V and 3 bases at J, with 13 bases in the middle. CDR3 length: 13 residues. CDR3 sequence (DNA): TGTGCCAGCGGAGGGTATCGGGACACTGAAGCTTTCTTT. Translation: CASGGYRDTEAFF.

This rearrangement joins TRBV7-2 to TRBJ1-5, with a tentative D call TRBD1 (5 bases). CDR1 and CDR2 (germline): SGHTA, FQGNSA. This CDR3 comprises 16 residues. Trimming removed 0 bases at V and 4 bases at J, with 13 bases between. The CDR3 reads CASSLAGAGTNQPQHF. The DNA of the CDR3 is TGTGCCAGCAGCTTAGCTGGGGCAGGCACTAATCAGCCCCAGCATTTT.